Following are 28 T cell receptor beta chains from one sample sequenced in a study of blood T cells in healthy people across ages. A second PCR, run for roughly 7 to 11 cycles, used a sample-barcoded 5' primer plus a J-beta primer mix. From the 5' RACE reads, TCRdb called clonotypes with MiXCR, one entry per CDR3 protein. The table includes approximately 1,700,000 distinct CDR3 sequences, about 39% detected once. Sequencing used blood. The origin of the receptors is a human donor in good health.

This chain joins TRBV9 and TRBJ1-1; possible D gene TRBD1, 6 bases. The length of the CDR3 is 14 residues. Germline values: CDR1 SGDLS, CDR2 YYNGEE. Trimming pared 3 bases from V and 3 bases from J, leaving 12 bases between. In DNA form, the CDR3 reads TGTGCCAGCAGCGAGTGGGGGGCGGACACTGAAGCTTTCTTT. Translated, it gives CASSEWGADTEAFF. Full variable domain (outside the CDR3, taken from reference TRBV9 and TRBJ1-1): DSGVTQTPKHLITATGQRVTLRCSPRSGDLSVYWYQQSLDQGLQFLIQYYNGEERAKGNILERFSAQQFPDLHSELNLSSLELGDSALYFCASSEWGADTEAFFGQGTRLTVV.

This clonotype occurred a few times. The chain recombines TRBV4-1 with TRBJ1-5; a possible D gene is TRBD1 (6 bases). Germline-derived CDR1 and CDR2 are MGHRA and YSYEKL. The CDR3 is 15 amino acids. Trimming stripped 4 bases from V and 6 bases from J, with 16 bases between. The CDR3 here is CASSLNGGHGQPQHF. For the CDR3, the DNA is TGCGCCAGCAGCCTAAATGGGGGGCACGGTCAGCCCCAGCATTTT.

This chain connects TRBV12-3 or TRBV12-4 to TRBJ1-4; D not certain. V was shortened by 5 bases and J by 0 bases, with 10 bases between the two germline ends. This CDR3 region has 15 residues. In nucleotides, the CDR3 is TGTGCCAGCAGTATACGGGAACCAACTAATGAAAAACTGTTTTTT. It yields the protein CASSIREPTNEKLFF.

This clonotype occurred a few times. V is TRBV9 and J is TRBJ2-4; 7 bases match TRBD2. The CDR3 totals 14 residues. J was trimmed by 9 bases and V by 0 bases; bases with no gene match: 6. CDR1 and CDR2 from the germline V gene are SGDLS and YYNGEE. CDR3 sequence (DNA): TGTGCCAGCAGCGTAGGACTAGCTCCCGGCATTCAGTACTTC. Translating gives CASSVGLAPGIQYF.

The chain combines TRBV2 with TRBJ2-4; a possible D gene is TRBD1 (6 bases). The last part of the DNA fits TRBJ2-7 better; the J call may be wrong. Looked up from germline, CDR1 is SNHLY and CDR2 is FYNNEI. CDR3 size: 14 residues. The CDR3 DNA reads TGTGCCAGCAGTGTAGGGGGACAACGCTACGAGCAGTACTTC. The encoded protein is CASSVGGQRYEQYF.

This clonotype has more than one count but fewer than ten. This chain uses TRBV4-3 with TRBJ2-3; the D is unclear. Germline V gives CDR1 LGHNA, CDR2 YSLEER. The CDR3 totals 13 residues. The V gene lost 4 bases and the J gene lost 5 bases, with 10 bases spanning the gap. The CDR3 is CASSLRIEDTQYF. CDR3 DNA: TGCGCCAGCAGCCTAAGGATCGAAGATACGCAGTATTTT.

In its sample, this clonotype was seen once. V usage is TRBV5-6 and J usage is TRBJ1-2; no clear D. The V gene's germline CDR1 is SGHDT and CDR2 YYEEEE. V dropped 4 bases and J dropped 4 bases, with 20 bases sitting between them. This CDR3 comprises 16 residues. The chain's CDR3 is CASSGGEGRRAYGYTF. The CDR3 region has the DNA TGTGCCAGCAGCGGAGGAGAGGGTCGGCGTGCCTATGGCTACACCTTC.

This clonotype was recorded a few times. The chain recombines TRBV29-1 with TRBJ1-2; 9 nucleotides line up with TRBD1. The CDR3 length is 13 residues. CDR1 and CDR2 (germline): SQVTM, ANQGSEA. Trimming at V came to 7 bases and at J to 5 bases, leaving 8 bases not matched to a gene. CDR3 region: CSAPGTGTYGYTF. The CDR3 DNA reads as TGCAGCGCCCCAGGGACAGGGACATATGGCTACACCTTC.

This clonotype has just one count. In DNA form, the CDR3 reads TGCGCCAGCAGCCCAGGATCAGGGGGCGAAGATACGCAGTATTTT. It is translated as CASSPGSGGEDTQYF. V usage is TRBV5-1 and J usage is TRBJ2-3; 8 bases fit TRBD1. CDR1 and CDR2 from the germline V gene are SGHRS and YFSETQ. V shed 4 bases, J shed 5 bases, and the junction held 9 bases outside the gene matches. The CDR3 is 15 residues long.

V gene TRBV6-2 or TRBV6-3 combines with J gene TRBJ1-6, with 7 positions matching TRBD1. Germline V CDR1 and CDR2: MNHEY, SVGEGT. This CDR3 is 13 amino acids long. The trim removed 3 bases at V and 10 bases at J, leaving 3 bases unmatched. The CDR3 loop is CASSYMDRSPLHF. In DNA, the CDR3 is TGTGCCAGCAGTTATATGGACAGGTCACCCCTCCACTTT.

The V and J genes are TRBV12-3 or TRBV12-4 and TRBJ2-5; a possible D gene is TRBD2 (5 bases). The length of the CDR3 is 11 residues. V lost 8 bases, J lost 5 bases, and 9 bases lay in between. Written as DNA, the CDR3 is TGTGCCAGCGGAGGTTGGGAGACCCAGTACTTC. This translates into CASGGWETQYF.

This chain joins TRBV5-1 and TRBJ1-2; D call uncertain. Trimming shortened V by 0 bases and J by 4 bases, and 13 bases separated the two germline ends. Looked up from germline, CDR1 is SGHRS and CDR2 is YFSETQ. The CDR3 extends over 15 amino acids. The CDR3 nucleotides are TGCGCCAGCAGCTTGGAACCCTTCGAGGCCTATGGCTACACCTTC. Translation: CASSLEPFEAYGYTF.

The rearrangement uses TRBV6-6 and TRBJ2-1; 7 bases align to TRBD1. Germline CDR1 is MNHNY and CDR2 is SVGAGI (reference sequence). This CDR3 comprises 15 residues. The V and J ends lost 7 bases and 3 bases, in that order; junction bases with no gene match: 9. The CDR3: CASTLDGQVYNEQFF. Here the CDR3 DNA reads TGTGCCAGCACCCTCGATGGACAGGTCTACAATGAGCAGTTCTTC.

This clonotype showed up just a few times. This chain links TRBV6-6 with TRBJ2-5; TRBD2 matches 8 bases. This CDR3 is built from 16 residues. Trimming cost V 6 bases and J 2 bases; bases outside gene matches: 11. The germline V gene has CDR1 MNHNY and CDR2 SVGAGI (reference sequence). The CDR3 is CASSPGGVGYQETQYF. CDR3 DNA: TGTGCCAGCAGCCCCGGGGGGGTAGGATATCAAGAGACCCAGTACTTC.

The chain is built from TRBV20-1 and TRBJ2-5, with 8 bases matching TRBD2. Trimming at V came to 4 bases and at J to 6 bases, leaving 13 bases not matched to a gene. Germline CDR1 reads DFQATT; CDR2 reads SNEGSKA (reference sequence). The CDR3 has 15 residues. The CDR3 DNA sequence: TGCAGTGCTAACGGGGGGGCCACCCATGAACAGACCCAGTACTTC. Its translation is CSANGGATHEQTQYF.

In this sample, this clonotype turned up a few times. The chain is built from TRBV5-1 and TRBJ2-1; either TRBD1 or TRBD2 may supply D (5 bases each). V lost 0 bases and J lost 0, with 10 bases in between. The germline gives CDR1 SGHRS, CDR2 YFSETQ. The CDR3 consists of 16 residues. The CDR3 is CASSLEYGGSYNEQFF. The CDR3 nucleotides read TGCGCCAGCAGCTTGGAATATGGGGGCTCCTACAATGAGCAGTTCTTC.

The genes are TRBV20-1 and TRBJ1-1, with TRBD1 as a possible D gene (5 bases). Germline V gives CDR1 DFQATT, CDR2 SNEGSKA (reference sequence). The CDR3 loop spans 11 amino acids. V was clipped by 6 bases and J by 5 bases, with 10 bases between them. The CDR3 loop reads CSAAEGTEAFF. CDR3 DNA: TGCAGTGCCGCAGAGGGGACTGAAGCTTTCTTT.

The J gene is TRBJ2-7, the V gene TRBV6-6; D may be TRBD1 (5 bases). Trimming took 4 bases from V and 0 from J, leaving 16 bases between them. This CDR3 has 16 amino acids. Germline CDR1 MNHNY, CDR2 SVGAGI (reference sequence). For the CDR3, the DNA is TGTGCCAGCAGTTCCCCAAGACAGATTAACTCCTACGAGCAGTACTTC. It codes for CASSSPRQINSYEQYF.

The chain carries TRBV2 and TRBJ2-3, with 7 bases identical to TRBD1. Per the germline V gene, CDR1 is SNHLY and CDR2 is FYNNEI. The trim removed 4 bases at V and 9 bases at J, leaving 7 bases unmatched. CDR3 size: 13 residues. The CDR3 sequence: CASSVRGQLTQYF. In DNA form, the CDR3 reads TGTGCCAGCAGTGTAAGGGGACAGTTGACGCAGTATTTT.

This chain joins TRBV7-2 and TRBJ1-1, with D possibly being TRBD1 (5 bases). V shed 1 base and J shed 7 bases, with 13 bases lying between them. The CDR3 sequence is 14 residues long. Germline CDR1 SGHTA, CDR2 FQGNSA. CDR3: CASSLVGGSGEAFF. The CDR3 DNA sequence: TGTGCCAGCAGCTTAGTCGGGGGATCGGGTGAAGCTTTCTTT.

This clonotype came up a few times. The V gene is TRBV20-1, the J gene TRBJ2-7, with TRBD1 matching over 7 bases. CDR1 and CDR2 (germline): DFQATT, SNEGSKA (reference sequence). CDR3 length equals 14 residues. The trim removed 7 bases at V and 2 bases at J, leaving 11 bases unmatched. The CDR3 DNA follows: TGCAGTGTTATAAGACAGGGACGTCCCTACGAGCAGTACTTC. Translated: CSVIRQGRPYEQYF.

The chain is built from TRBV25-1 and TRBJ1-3, with D maybe TRBD1 (6 bases). CDR3 size: 15 residues. The germline V gene encodes CDR1 MGHDK and CDR2 SYGVNS. Between the trimmed V and J ends, which lost 3 bases and 3 bases, there was a span of 12 bases. This CDR3 is CASSEEQGGGNTIYF. CDR3 coding DNA: TGTGCCAGCAGTGAGGAACAGGGAGGTGGAAACACCATATATTTT.

The chain carries TRBV20-1 and TRBJ1-6; 8 bases are a match to TRBD1. The CDR3 is made up of 13 amino acids. The V gene end was trimmed by 3 bases and the J gene end by 12 bases; junction bases not matched to a gene: 7. Germline V gene data show CDR1 as DFQATT and CDR2 as SNEGSKA (reference sequence). The CDR3 region is CSASGQGGLPLHF. DNA for the CDR3: TGCAGTGCTAGCGGACAGGGTGGGTTACCCCTCCACTTT.

Details on this clonotype: The junction departs from the called germline gene at one end, perhaps through a read error. V gene TRBV13 combines with J gene TRBJ2-7; the D call may be TRBD1 or TRBD2 (5 bases each). The CDR3 has 13 amino acids. Germline CDR1 is PRHDT and CDR2 is FYEKMQ (reference sequence). The CDR3 DNA is TGTGTCAGCAATTTGGGACGCTCCTACGAGCAGTACTTC. It yields the protein CVSNLGRSYEQYF.

The chain carries TRBV5-6 and TRBJ1-2, with TRBD1 as a possible D gene (5 bases). This CDR3 is 13 amino acids long. Trimming left V 2 bases short and J 6 bases short, with 11 bases between. The germline CDR1 and CDR2 sequences are SGHDT and YYEEEE. The CDR3 here is CASSLSGFHGYTF. CDR3 DNA: TGTGCCAGCAGCTTATCAGGGTTTCATGGCTACACCTTC.

This clonotype was detected a few times. The chain carries TRBV29-1 and TRBJ2-5, with 8 bases lining up with TRBD1. With 3 bases clipped from V and 5 bases from J, the junction kept 8 bases outside the gene matches. The CDR3 totals 14 residues. Germline V gene sequence: CDR1 SQVTM, CDR2 ANQGSEA. CDR3 sequence (DNA): TGCAGCGTTGAGGACAGGGAGAGATTGGAGACCCAGTACTTC. It encodes CSVEDRERLETQYF.

The chain uses TRBV20-1 and TRBJ1-5; maybe TRBD1 (5 bases). There are 13 residues in the CDR3. V lost 5 bases and J lost 2, with 10 bases in between. In germline, CDR1 is DFQATT, CDR2 SNEGSKA (reference sequence). The CDR3 is CSAHGGGNQPQHF. Here the CDR3 DNA reads TGCAGTGCTCACGGAGGGGGCAATCAGCCCCAGCATTTT.

This chain connects TRBV4-3 to TRBJ2-1; a possible D gene is TRBD2 (5 bases). The CDR3 runs to 15 residues. Per germline, CDR1 LGHNA and CDR2 YSLEER. The germline V and J ends were trimmed by 4 bases and 4 bases, with 14 bases remaining between them. In DNA form, the CDR3 reads TGCGCCAGCAGCCTCGGTCTAGCTCTATACAATGAGCAGTTCTTC. As protein: CASSLGLALYNEQFF.